Presented here are 30 T cell receptor beta chains from one specimen sequenced in a study of blood T cells in healthy people across ages. It was with a sample-barcoded 5' primer and a J-beta primer mix that a second PCR of roughly 7 to 12 cycles was run. Each CDR3 protein is one row after TCRdb ran MiXCR on the 5' RACE reads. The table includes 650,000 to 950,000 distinct CDR3 sequences, roughly 44% detected once. The source material was blood. These receptor sequences come from a man in his sixties in good health.

This clonotype has a handful of counts. The rearrangement joins TRBV10-3 to TRBJ2-1; no reliable D call. CDR1 is ENHRY, CDR2 SYGVKD, per germline. The V and J ends lost 4 bases and 4 bases respectively, with 8 bases between them. This CDR3 has 13 residues. The CDR3 loop reads CAISVGRYNEQFF. Here the CDR3 DNA reads TGTGCCATCAGTGTGGGCCGATACAATGAGCAGTTCTTC.

This chain uses TRBV30 with TRBJ2-1, with unresolved D. This CDR3 comprises 11 residues. Trimming left V 3 bases short and J 4 bases short, with 4 bases between. The germline V gene has CDR1 GTSNPN and CDR2 SVGIG (reference sequence). The CDR3 DNA is TGTGCCTGGAGAGTGTACAATGAGCAGTTCTTC. It codes for CAWRVYNEQFF.

The rearrangement links TRBV7-9 to TRBJ2-5; weak D call: TRBD2 (6 bases). From germline, CDR1 is SEHNR and CDR2 FQNEAQ (reference sequence). Trimming took 1 base from V and 4 from J, leaving 10 bases between them. CDR3 size: 14 residues. The CDR3 region has the DNA TGTGCCAGCAGCTTAGTCGGGAGAGGAGAGACCCAGTACTTC. Its protein product is CASSLVGRGETQYF.

The V gene is TRBV20-1, the J gene TRBJ2-2; the match to TRBD2 covers 14 bases. V lost 0 bases, J lost 4 bases, and 10 bases stayed unmatched. Germline CDR1 is DFQATT and CDR2 is SNEGSKA (reference sequence). There are 19 residues in the CDR3. CDR3 DNA: TGCAGTGCTAGAGATCCCCGGACTAGCGGGGGGCCGGGCACCGGGGAGCTGTTTTTT. Protein product: CSARDPRTSGGPGTGELFF.

Concerning this clonotype itself: In this CDR3 the conserved last residue, phenylalanine or tryptophan, is missing, so a read error is likely. This sequence joins TRBV28 and TRBJ1-1; the D gene is possibly TRBD1 (5 bases). The CDR3 consists of 13 residues. CDR1 is MDHEN, CDR2 SYDVKM, per germline. Deletions cut 5 bases from V and 5 bases from J, with 12 bases between. The CDR3, as DNA: TGTGCCAGCAGTGCAGGGAGTATTACTGAAGCTTTCCTT. Its translation is CASSAGSITEAFL.

This clonotype was counted a few times. V usage is TRBV12-3 or TRBV12-4 and J usage is TRBJ2-7; D call uncertain. With 1 base removed from V and 1 base from J, the gap between germline ends came to 11 bases. The CDR3 contains 15 residues. The DNA for the CDR3 is TGTGCCAGCAGTTTAGGAAGTACAGCTTCCTACGAGCAGTACTTC. Protein sequence: CASSLGSTASYEQYF.

V is TRBV12-3 or TRBV12-4 and J is TRBJ2-1; 8 nucleotides align to TRBD1. V trimming: 3 bases; J trimming: 3 bases; junction bases outside the gene matches: 13. The CDR3 has 18 residues. This CDR3 is CASSFTLSTGVNYNEQFF. The CDR3 nucleotides are TGTGCCAGCAGTTTTACGCTATCGACAGGGGTTAACTACAATGAGCAGTTCTTC.

The chain has TRBV24-1 and TRBJ2-5, with 8 bases that match TRBD1. The germline CDR1 and CDR2 sequences are KGHDR and SFDVKD. CDR3 size: 17 residues. The ends lost 4 bases at V and 1 base at J; junction bases unmatched: 10. Written as DNA, the CDR3 is TGTGCCACCAGTGAAACCAGGACAGGGAAAGGCCAAGAGACCCAGTACTTC. Amino acids: CATSETRTGKGQETQYF.

The chain recombines TRBV18 with TRBJ1-2; 9 nucleotides agree with TRBD1. Germline lookup yields CDR1 KGHSH and CDR2 LQKENI. The CDR3 runs 16 residues. V was pared by 4 bases and J by 4 bases, with 10 bases of the junction left unmatched. The CDR3 region is CASSLKTGGAGYGYTF. The CDR3 nucleotides read TGTGCCAGCTCACTAAAAACAGGGGGCGCCGGCTATGGCTACACCTTC.

In its sample, this clonotype was seen a few times. The chain combines TRBV4-1 with TRBJ1-2; perhaps TRBD1 as D (5 bases). Trimming took off 2 bases at V and 5 bases at J, with 15 bases between the two ends. The CDR3 totals 15 residues. Per germline, CDR1 MGHRA and CDR2 YSYEKL. The CDR3 nucleotides are TGCGCCAGCAGCCAACCTGGGGTGGGGGTTTATGGCTACACCTTC. Translation gives CASSQPGVGVYGYTF.

The V and J genes are TRBV15 and TRBJ1-6, with unresolved D. The CDR3 loop spans 14 amino acids. V was pared by 7 bases and J by 0 bases, with 7 bases between. Germline CDR1 and CDR2: LNHNV and YYDKDF (reference sequence). The CDR3 sequence is CATTRSSYNSPLHF. CDR3 DNA sequence: TGTGCCACCACCAGGAGCTCCTATAATTCACCCCTCCACTTT.

A note on this clonotype: One end of the junction varies from germline; a read error may be responsible. The chain employs TRBV12-3 or TRBV12-4 and TRBJ1-1; D ambiguous. CDR3 size: 16 residues. Here the CDR3 DNA reads TGTGCCTGCAGTTTACACTTGGCAGGCTTGAACACTGAAGCTTTCTTT. Encoded protein: CACSLHLAGLNTEAFF.

This clonotype has a handful of counts. The genes are TRBV15 and TRBJ1-1; D is unclear. This CDR3 comprises 12 residues. The V gene lost 5 bases and the J gene lost 5 bases, with 9 bases spanning the gap. Germline-derived CDR1 and CDR2 are LNHNV and YYDKDF (reference sequence). CDR3 nucleotide sequence: TGTGCCACCAGCCGCAGAGGGACTGAAGCTTTCTTT. Protein: CATSRRGTEAFF.

This clonotype was seen only once. CDR3 in DNA: TGCAGCGTTGAAGTCCTAGCGGGGAGCACAGATACGCAGTATTTT. Protein sequence: CSVEVLAGSTDTQYF. The chain recombines TRBV29-1 with TRBJ2-3; 9 nucleotides line up with TRBD2. Germline-derived CDR1 and CDR2 are SQVTM and ANQGSEA. The CDR3 runs to 15 residues. The ends lost 1 base at V and 0 bases at J; junction bases unmatched: 2.

The V gene is TRBV6-2 or TRBV6-3, the J gene TRBJ1-5; D uncertain. Trimming took off 2 bases at V and 12 bases at J, with 11 bases between the two ends. Germline loops: CDR1 MNHEY, CDR2 SVGEGT. This CDR3 has 12 amino acids. The CDR3 DNA reads as TGTGCCAGCAGTTACGGGCCCGGGGTCCAGCATTTT. Translation gives CASSYGPGVQHF.

V gene TRBV20-1 combines with J gene TRBJ1-5, with 7 bases that match TRBD1. The CDR3 contains 13 residues. CDR1 and CDR2 from the germline V gene are DFQATT and SNEGSKA (reference sequence). The CDR3 region is CSGQDDSNQPQHF. The CDR3 nucleotides are TGCAGCGGACAGGACGATAGCAATCAGCCCCAGCATTTT.

In its sample, this clonotype was seen a few times. The chain joins TRBV10-1 to TRBJ2-5; TRBD1 matches 9 bases. V lost 2 bases to trimming and J lost 5 bases; unmatched junction nucleotides: 3. Germline CDR1 is WNHNN and CDR2 is SYGVQD (reference sequence). This CDR3 has 14 amino acids. For the CDR3, the DNA is TGCGCCAGCAGTGAGGGACAGGGGTTGGAGACCCAGTACTTC. This gives the protein CASSEGQGLETQYF.

The J gene is TRBJ2-3, the V gene TRBV6-6, with a tentative D call TRBD1 (5 bases). With 2 bases removed from V and 4 bases from J, the gap between germline ends came to 16 bases. Germline assignment: CDR1 MNHNY and CDR2 SVGAGI (reference sequence). The CDR3 totals 16 residues. The CDR3 DNA reads TGTGCCAGCAGTTACGGGGCGGCATCCTATGCAGATACGCAGTATTTT. It yields the protein CASSYGAASYADTQYF.

The chain joins TRBV3-1 to TRBJ2-6, with D hard to call. The V end lost 3 bases, the J end lost 0 bases, and 9 bases lay between the germline ends. The CDR3 is 16 residues long. The germline CDR1 and CDR2 sequences are LGHDT and YNNKEL (reference sequence). CDR3 sequence: CASSQVFGSGANVLTF. DNA for the CDR3: TGTGCCAGCAGCCAGGTTTTTGGCTCTGGGGCCAACGTCCTGACTTTC.

This chain links TRBV20-1 with TRBJ2-7; the D call may be TRBD1 or TRBD2 (5 bases each). The germline V and J ends were trimmed by 6 bases and 0 bases, with 9 bases remaining between them. CDR3 length: 12 amino acids. Germline loops: CDR1 DFQATT, CDR2 SNEGSKA (reference sequence). CDR3 region: CSAGTGSYEQYF. CDR3 in DNA: TGCAGTGCGGGGACGGGCTCCTACGAGCAGTACTTC.

This clonotype was recorded only once. The V call is TRBV28, the J call TRBJ2-7; D may be TRBD1 (5 bases). Per germline, CDR1 MDHEN and CDR2 SYDVKM. Trimming shortened V by 10 bases and J by 4 bases, and 11 bases separated the two germline ends. The CDR3 runs 11 residues. The CDR3 DNA is TGTGCCATCCAGGGAAGGTACGAGCAGTACTTC. This sequence encodes CAIQGRYEQYF.

The chain is built from TRBV15 and TRBJ1-2, with D possibly matching TRBD1 (5 bases). Germline loops: CDR1 LNHNV, CDR2 YYDKDF (reference sequence). This CDR3 region has 12 residues. Trimming cost V 4 bases and J 8 bases, with 11 bases left between them. Written as DNA, the CDR3 is TGTGCCACCAGCACGGGGCCGTGGGGCTACACCTTC. This encodes CATSTGPWGYTF.

This clonotype was detected only a few times. The chain has TRBV12-3 or TRBV12-4 and TRBJ2-7, with TRBD1 identical over 8 bases. V gave up 6 bases and J gave up 6 bases; unmatched junction bases: 4. The length of the CDR3 is 12 residues. The CDR3 region has the DNA TGTGCCAGCAGCTGGACAGGGATCGAGCAGTACTTC. Amino acid sequence: CASSWTGIEQYF.

The gene calls are TRBV20-1 and TRBJ2-3; maybe TRBD2 (5 bases). V lost 1 base, J lost 2 bases, and 7 bases lay in between. Germline assignment: CDR1 DFQATT and CDR2 SNEGSKA (reference sequence). The CDR3 runs 13 residues. In nucleotides, the CDR3 is TGCAGTGCTAGAGGAGGGATCACAGATACGCAGTATTTT. As protein: CSARGGITDTQYF.

This clonotype was counted between two and nine times. V is TRBV7-9 and J is TRBJ2-7; D gene ambiguous. There are 16 residues in the CDR3. The V end lost 6 bases, the J end lost 0 bases, and 18 bases lay between the germline ends. Germline V gene data show CDR1 as SEHNR and CDR2 as FQNEAQ (reference sequence). For the CDR3, the DNA is TGTGCCAGCAGTCCGCGCTCGCCCGCCTTCTCCTACGAGCAGTACTTC. Translating it yields CASSPRSPAFSYEQYF.

The V gene is TRBV6-1, the J gene TRBJ1-5, with D perhaps TRBD1 (5 bases). Germline V gene lookup returns CDR1 MNHNS and CDR2 SASEGT. Trimming cost V 6 bases and J 7 bases, with 19 bases left between them. The CDR3 sequence is 15 residues long. The CDR3 here is CASSGYITPGQPQHF. Written as DNA, the CDR3 is TGTGCCAGCAGCGGATACATCACCCCAGGGCAGCCCCAGCATTTT.

The rearrangement uses TRBV9 and TRBJ1-2; 9 positions match TRBD1. Germline V gives CDR1 SGDLS, CDR2 YYNGEE. CDR3 length: 16 residues. V dropped 3 bases and J dropped 8; count of bases not matched to a gene: 14. CDR3: CASSGRSDRGPWGYTF. In nucleotides, the CDR3 is TGTGCCAGCAGCGGACGATCGGACAGGGGCCCTTGGGGCTACACCTTC.

The chain carries TRBV2 and TRBJ1-4, with D hard to call. With 4 bases removed from V and 8 bases from J, the gap between germline ends came to 14 bases. The V gene's germline CDR1 is SNHLY and CDR2 FYNNEI. The CDR3 contains 14 residues. CDR3 residues: CASSAPPRWEKLFF. The DNA for the CDR3 is TGTGCCAGCAGTGCCCCTCCAAGGTGGGAAAAACTGTTTTTT.

Remarks on this clonotype: Mismatch with germline at one junction end may stem from a read error. The rearrangement links TRBV30 to TRBJ1-1; D uncertain. Germline CDR1 GTSNPN, CDR2 SVGIG (reference sequence). The CDR3 sequence is 11 residues long. CDR3 bases: TGTGCCCGGAGTGTGGTGGCTGAAGCTTTCTTT. It specifies CARSVVAEAFF. The whole variable domain, filled in from reference TRBV30 and TRBJ1-1, reads SQTIHQWPATLVQPVGSPLSLECTVEGTSNPNLYWYRQAAGRGLQLLFYSVGIGQISSEVPQNLSASRPQDRQFILSSKKLLLSDSGFYLCARSVVAEAFFGQGTRLTVV.

The chain recombines TRBV5-1 with TRBJ2-7, with TRBD1 matching over 8 bases. The CDR3 covers 14 residues. Germline-derived CDR1 and CDR2 are SGHRS and YFSETQ. V shed 3 bases, J shed 2 bases, and the junction held 4 bases outside the gene matches. The CDR3 loop reads CASSSGQAPYEQYF. CDR3 coding DNA: TGCGCCAGCAGCTCGGGACAGGCTCCCTACGAGCAGTACTTC.